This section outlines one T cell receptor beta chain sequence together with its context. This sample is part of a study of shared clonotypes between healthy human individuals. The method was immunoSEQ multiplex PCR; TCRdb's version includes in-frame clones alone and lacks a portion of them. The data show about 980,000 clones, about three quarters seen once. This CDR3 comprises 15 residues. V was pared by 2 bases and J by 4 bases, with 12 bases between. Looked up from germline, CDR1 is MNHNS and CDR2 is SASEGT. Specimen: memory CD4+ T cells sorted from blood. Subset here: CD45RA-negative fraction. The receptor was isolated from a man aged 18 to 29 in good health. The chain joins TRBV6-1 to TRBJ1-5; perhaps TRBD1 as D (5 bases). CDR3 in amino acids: CASSETATVNQPQHF. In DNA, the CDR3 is TGTGCCAGCAGTGAAACCGCGACAGTTAATCAGCCCCAGCATTTT.